This paragraph reports one T cell receptor beta chain. Cohorts were assigned according to the clinical history that participants reported. Per the study methods: Reference gene primers were amplified, and this amplification served to estimate nucleated cell counts. TCRdb keeps only in-frame clones here, not all; method: immunoSEQ multiplex PCR. The D gene and trimming were derived from the DNA, and the V and J assignments and clone size from that table. The sample gives tens of thousands of clones, roughly 80% of which show up once; about 3.8% is in the top ten. Germline-derived CDR1 and CDR2 are MDHEN and SYDVKM. This CDR3 has 14 residues. V dropped 2 bases and J dropped 11 bases, with 18 bases sitting between them. This sample was included in a study of blood T cell repertoires in COVID-19.

This rearrangement joins TRBV28 to TRBJ1-1; maybe TRBD1 (6 bases). Input material: PBMCs or T cells enriched from blood (not recorded which). The sequence came from a woman in her thirties or forties with acute COVID-19. CDR3 DNA: TGTGCCAGCAGTTTACTGGGACAATGGGTTCCGGCTTTCTTT. Its protein product is CASSLLGQWVPAFF.